The sequence of this T cell receptor (beta chain) was determined in a study of vaccination and CD4 T cells after COVID-19. In the study overall: For each participant, vaccination comprised two doses of either the BNT162b2 or the mRNA-1273 vaccine. General study results and limits: Going from roughly 21 to 40, median SARS-CoV-2-reactive clonotypes did not rise significantly.

Cultured CD4+ T-cell DNA underwent Oncomine TCR Beta short-read sequencing. TCRdb processed the PCR reads anew with MiXCR; each CDR3 protein has one entry. The profile shows approximately 25,000 distinct CDR3 sequences, around half of them singletons. V lost 8 bases and J lost 0; bases outside the gene matches: 7. Germline-derived CDR1 and CDR2 are WNHNN and SYGVQD (reference sequence). There are 15 residues in the CDR3. As for treatment: approximately 11-day PBMC culture with coronavirus spike peptide pools or control peptides (ViraFEST assay). This clonotype turned up a few times. What it recognizes is unknown.

The V call is TRBV10-1, the J call TRBJ1-5, with 7 bases matching TRBD1. This sequence was found in a human donor who had recovered from COVID-19. The sequenced material came from CD4+ T cells from blood, cultured in vitro. CDR3 DNA: TGCGCCAGCCCGGGACAGAAAAATAGCAATCAGCCCCAGCATTTT. It specifies CASPGQKNSNQPQHF.